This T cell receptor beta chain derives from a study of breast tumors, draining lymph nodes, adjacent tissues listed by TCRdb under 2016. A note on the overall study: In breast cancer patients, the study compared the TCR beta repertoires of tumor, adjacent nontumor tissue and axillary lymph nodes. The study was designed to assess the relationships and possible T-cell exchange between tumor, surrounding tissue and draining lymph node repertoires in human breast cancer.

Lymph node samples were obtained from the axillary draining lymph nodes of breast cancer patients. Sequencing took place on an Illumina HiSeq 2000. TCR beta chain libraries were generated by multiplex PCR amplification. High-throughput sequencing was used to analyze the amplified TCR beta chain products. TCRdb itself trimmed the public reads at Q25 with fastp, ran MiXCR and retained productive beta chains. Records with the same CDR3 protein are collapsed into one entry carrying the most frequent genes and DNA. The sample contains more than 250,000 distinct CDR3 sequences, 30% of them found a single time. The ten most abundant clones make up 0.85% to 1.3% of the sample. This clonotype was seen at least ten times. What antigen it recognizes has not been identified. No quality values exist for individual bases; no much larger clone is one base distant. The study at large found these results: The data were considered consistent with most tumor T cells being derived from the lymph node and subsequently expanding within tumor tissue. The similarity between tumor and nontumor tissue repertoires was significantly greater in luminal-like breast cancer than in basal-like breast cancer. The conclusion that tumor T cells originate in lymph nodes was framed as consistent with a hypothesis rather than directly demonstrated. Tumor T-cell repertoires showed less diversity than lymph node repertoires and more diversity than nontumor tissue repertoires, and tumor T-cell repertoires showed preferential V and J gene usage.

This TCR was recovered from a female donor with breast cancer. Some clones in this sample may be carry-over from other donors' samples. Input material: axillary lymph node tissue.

The CDR3 amino acid sequence is: CATSRGGGVDSYEQYF. The nucleotides read TGTGCCACCAGCAGAGGGGGGGGAGTTGACTCCTACGAGCAGTACTTC. The rearrangement combines TRBV15 with TRBJ2-7; 7 bases in between match TRBD2. In the germline V gene (reference sequence), CDR1 corresponds to LNHNV and CDR2 to YYDKDF. V and J are trimmed by 1 base and 0 bases, and the gene matches miss 6 bases of the junction. The CDR3 holds 16 amino acids from the cysteine to the phenylalanine. CDR3 DNA only is kept here, 48 bases in frame from base 1.